Listed below are T cell receptor beta chains from one sample, sequenced in a study of blood T cell repertoires in COVID-19. Clones were sequenced by immunoSEQ multiplex PCR, and TCRdb holds only the in-frame ones, with some missing. This repertoire shows 200,000 to 250,000 clones, roughly 80% found once; its top ten account for about 5%. Sequenced: peripheral blood. The receptors shown here come from a woman aged 70-85 years with COVID-19, enrolled during active disease. CDR3s include the opening cysteine and the closing phenylalanine or tryptophan. The order of the fields is D gene, V gene, J gene, clone size, CDR3 protein, CDR3 DNA. A D gene is named only where the DNA matches it firmly. Not all rows give a size; the values are once, few, many and, for expanded clones, a class.

TRBD1	TRBV19	TRBJ1-5	NA	CASSTTGSGEPQHF	TGTGCCAGTAGTACGACAGGGTCGGGGGAACCCCAGCATTTT
TRBD1	TRBV7-9	TRBJ1-2	NA	CASIVIRDRGDGYTF	TGTGCCAGCATCGTTATCCGGGACAGGGGTGATGGCTACACCTTC
TRBD1	TRBV5-1	TRBJ1-2	NA	CASSHIGQDGYTF	TGCGCCAGCAGCCACATCGGACAGGATGGCTACACCTTC
NA	TRBV28	TRBJ1-4	NA	CASSLWGEGAGNEKLFF	TGTGCCAGCAGTTTGTGGGGGGAGGGCGCCGGTAATGAAAAACTGTTTTTT
TRBD1	TRBV5-5	TRBJ2-3	NA	CASSLGTADTQYF	TGTGCCAGCAGCCTGGGGACAGCAGATACGCAGTATTTT
NA	TRBV28	TRBJ1-5	NA	CASSYGHSNQPQHF	TGTGCCAGCAGTTACGGACACTCCAATCAGCCCCAGCATTTT
TRBD2	TRBV5-1	TRBJ2-5	NA	CASSRLAGNEETQYF	TGCGCCAGCAGCAGACTAGCGGGGAACGAAGAGACCCAGTACTTC
TRBD1	TRBV28	TRBJ1-5	NA	CASSPHLGTGGSGQPQHF	TGTGCCAGCAGTCCCCACCTCGGGACAGGGGGCTCGGGTCAGCCCCAGCATTTT
NA	TRBV11-2	TRBJ2-5	NA	CASSAGLQETQYF	TGTGCCAGCAGCGCCGGACTGCAAGAGACCCAGTACTTC
TRBD2	TRBV7-6	TRBJ2-1	NA	CASSPDAGGFKNEQFF	TGTGCCAGCAGCCCTGATGCGGGAGGTTTTAAGAATGAGCAGTTCTTC
NA	TRBV27	TRBJ2-3	NA	CASSQLQVFTDTQYF	TGTGCCAGCAGTCAACTTCAGGTTTTCACAGATACGCAGTATTTT
NA	TRBV20-1	TRBJ2-5	NA	CSAKGGQTQYF	TGCAGTGCTAAAGGGGGACAGACCCAGTACTTC
NA	TRBV20-1	TRBJ1-5	NA	CSASLLGGTYYSNQPQHF	TGCAGTGCTAGTCTCCTTGGAGGGACTTATTATAGCAATCAGCCCCAGCATTTT
NA	TRBV28	TRBJ1-5	NA	CASSFPPRQGNQPQHF	TGTGCCAGCAGTTTTCCCCCCAGACAAGGCAATCAGCCCCAGCATTTT
NA	TRBV19	TRBJ1-4	NA	CASSIDGGPNEKLFF	TGTGCCAGTAGTATAGACGGGGGGCCTAATGAAAAACTGTTTTTT
NA	TRBV30	TRBJ1-2	NA	CAWSVNSQNGYTF	TGTGCCTGGAGTGTAAACAGTCAAAATGGCTACACCTTC
TRBD1	TRBV2	TRBJ1-1	NA	CASSRQGGGLYTEAFF	TGTGCCAGCAGCAGACAGGGAGGTGGTCTGTACACTGAAGCTTTCTTT
NA	TRBV7-2	TRBJ1-2	NA	CASTVGRGYGYTF	TGTGCCAGCACCGTCGGGCGGGGCTATGGCTACACCTTC
NA	TRBV27	TRBJ1-2	NA	CASSNGQNHGYTF	TGTGCCAGCAGCAATGGACAGAACCATGGCTACACCTTC
TRBD2	TRBV10-1	TRBJ2-3	NA	CASSESTTGGLTDTQYF	TGCGCCAGCAGTGAGTCGACCACGGGAGGCCTCACAGATACGCAGTATTTT
NA	TRBV19	TRBJ1-5	NA	CASSTTANQPQHF	TGTGCCAGTAGTACTACTGCCAATCAGCCCCAGCATTTT
TRBD2	TRBV5-5	TRBJ2-7	NA	CASSSGTSGSYEQYF	TGTGCCAGCAGCTCCGGGACTAGCGGATCCTACGAGCAGTACTTC
NA	TRBV19	TRBJ2-7	NA	CASSLRDAPYEQYF	TGTGCCAGTAGTCTGCGGGACGCCCCCTACGAGCAGTACTTC
TRBD1	TRBV7-2	TRBJ2-1	NA	CASSPRDRGWGEQFF	TGTGCCAGCAGCCCCCGAGACAGGGGATGGGGTGAGCAGTTCTTC
NA	TRBV4-3	TRBJ2-3	NA	CASSQETSGSTDTQYF	TGCGCCAGCAGCCAAGAGACGAGCGGGAGCACAGATACGCAGTATTTT
TRBD1	TRBV7-2	TRBJ2-5	NA	CASSLAPTGGGQETQYF	TGTGCCAGCAGCTTAGCTCCGACAGGGGGCGGGCAAGAGACCCAGTACTTC
TRBD2	TRBV28	TRBJ2-3	NA	CASSSSGRAADTQYF	TGTGCCAGCAGCTCTAGCGGGAGGGCAGCAGATACGCAGTATTTT
NA	TRBV7-8	TRBJ2-5	few	CASSRLAYQETQYF	TGTGCCAGCAGCCGTCTAGCTTACCAAGAGACCCAGTACTTC
NA	TRBV5-8	TRBJ1-5	NA	CASSNGLNNQPQHF	TGTGCCAGCAGCAACGGACTGAACAATCAGCCCCAGCATTTT
NA	TRBV19	TRBJ1-1	NA	CASSIRGLAEAFF	TGTGCCAGTAGTATCCGGGGTCTAGCCGAAGCTTTCTTT
NA	TRBV10-3	TRBJ1-2	NA	CAISEGSYGYTF	TGTGCCATCAGTGAGGGCAGCTATGGCTACACCTTC
TRBD1	TRBV28	TRBJ2-1	NA	CASSQGDLSYNEQFF	TGTGCCAGCAGTCAGGGGGATCTCTCCTACAATGAGCAGTTCTTC
NA	TRBV7-2	TRBJ1-3	once	CASSPQATSGNTIYF	TGTGCCAGCAGCCCTCAGGCAACCTCTGGAAACACCATATATTTT
NA	TRBV4-3	TRBJ1-2	NA	CASSQESSGANYGYTF	TGCGCCAGCAGCCAAGAGAGTTCTGGTGCGAACTATGGCTACACCTTC
TRBD1	TRBV24-1	TRBJ1-5	NA	CATSDSMTGGSQPQHF	TGTGCCACCAGTGATTCCATGACAGGGGGCAGTCAGCCCCAGCATTTT
TRBD2	TRBV5-5	TRBJ2-2	NA	CASSQGLAGKYTGELFF	TGTGCCAGCAGCCAGGGACTAGCGGGAAAGTATACCGGGGAGCTGTTTTTT
NA	TRBV5-1	TRBJ1-3	NA	CASSPQGNGNTIYF	TGCGCCAGCAGCCCCCAGGGAAACGGAAACACCATATATTTT
TRBD1	TRBV6-2/TRBV6-3	TRBJ2-7	few	CASSYSVGQDYEQYF	TGTGCCAGCAGTTACTCGGTGGGACAGGATTACGAGCAGTACTTC
TRBD2	TRBV3-1/TRBV3-2	TRBJ2-3	NA	CASRLSGRPHSTDTQYF	TGTGCCAGCAGGCTTAGCGGGAGACCGCATAGCACAGATACGCAGTATTTT
NA	TRBV7-2	TRBJ2-3	NA	CASSLGGARGDTQYF	TGTGCCAGCAGCTTAGGTGGCGCTCGGGGAGATACGCAGTATTTT
TRBD1	TRBV18	TRBJ1-5	NA	CASSTAGTGGHQPQHF	TGTGCCAGCTCAACCGCCGGGACAGGGGGCCATCAGCCCCAGCATTTT
TRBD2	TRBV7-8	TRBJ2-2	NA	CASSLVQREFPGELFF	TGTGCCAGCAGCTTAGTCCAGCGGGAGTTCCCCGGGGAGCTGTTTTTT